Only a few counts were recorded for the clone carrying this TCR beta chain. These data belong to a study of T-cell memory formation after mild COVID-19. The V and J ends lost 2 bases and 0 bases respectively, with 14 bases between them. Germline V gives CDR1 MNHEY, CDR2 SVGAGI. The CDR3 runs to 16 residues. TCRdb processed the 5' RACE reads anew with MiXCR; each CDR3 protein has one entry. Among fewer than 350,000 distinct CDR3 sequences, about 15% were seen once, and the ten largest hold around 24%. Sequencing input: PBMCs or a T cell subset sorted from them (not recorded which). This TCR was sampled from a man between 18 and 29 years old who had mild COVID-19 (a few samples of this study predate the infection). Cell type and time point are not known. The chain recombines TRBV6-5 with TRBJ2-7; D unclear. As DNA, the CDR3 is TGTGCCAGCAGTTACACCTACCCCCTGAGCTCCTACGAGCAGTACTTC. It codes for CASSYTYPLSSYEQYF.